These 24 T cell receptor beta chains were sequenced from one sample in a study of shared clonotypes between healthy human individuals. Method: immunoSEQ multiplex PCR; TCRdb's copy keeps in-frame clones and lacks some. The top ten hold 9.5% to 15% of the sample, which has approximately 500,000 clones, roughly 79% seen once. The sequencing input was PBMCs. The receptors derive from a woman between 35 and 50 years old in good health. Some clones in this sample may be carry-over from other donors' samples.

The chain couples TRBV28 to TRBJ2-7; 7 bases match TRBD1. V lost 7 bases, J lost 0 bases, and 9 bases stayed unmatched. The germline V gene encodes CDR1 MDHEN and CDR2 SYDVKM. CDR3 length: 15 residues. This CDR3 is CASTSTGTLSYEQYF. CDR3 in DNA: TGTGCCAGCACCTCGACAGGGACGCTCTCCTACGAGCAGTACTTC.

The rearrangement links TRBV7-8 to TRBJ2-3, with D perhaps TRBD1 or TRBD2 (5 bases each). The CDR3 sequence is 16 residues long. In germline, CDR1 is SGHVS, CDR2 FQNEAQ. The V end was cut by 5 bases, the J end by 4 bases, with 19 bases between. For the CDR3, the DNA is TGTGCCAGCAGCCTGTTCGGGACCGACGGTGCAGATACGCAGTATTTT. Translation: CASSLFGTDGADTQYF.

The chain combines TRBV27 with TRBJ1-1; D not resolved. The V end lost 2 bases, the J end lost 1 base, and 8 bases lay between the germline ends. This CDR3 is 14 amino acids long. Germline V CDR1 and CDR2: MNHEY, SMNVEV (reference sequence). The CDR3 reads CASSLAGGNTEAFF. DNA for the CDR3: TGTGCCAGCAGTTTAGCGGGTGGGAACACTGAAGCTTTCTTT.

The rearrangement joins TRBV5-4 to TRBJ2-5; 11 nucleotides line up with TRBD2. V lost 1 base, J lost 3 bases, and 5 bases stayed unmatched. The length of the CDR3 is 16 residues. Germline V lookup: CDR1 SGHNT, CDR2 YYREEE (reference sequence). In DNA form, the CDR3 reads TGTGCCAGCAGCTTGCAAGGGACTAGCGGAAAAGAGACCCAGTACTTC. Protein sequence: CASSLQGTSGKETQYF.

The CDR3 DNA reads TGTGCCAGCAGCTTGGCCGGGACTAGGACCGGGGAGCTGTTTTTT. Protein product: CASSLAGTRTGELFF. V and J are TRBV5-4 and TRBJ2-2, with TRBD2 matching 8 bases. The V and J ends lost 0 bases and 5 bases, in that order; junction bases with no gene match: 3. The V gene's germline CDR1 is SGHNT and CDR2 YYREEE (reference sequence). The CDR3 has 15 amino acids.

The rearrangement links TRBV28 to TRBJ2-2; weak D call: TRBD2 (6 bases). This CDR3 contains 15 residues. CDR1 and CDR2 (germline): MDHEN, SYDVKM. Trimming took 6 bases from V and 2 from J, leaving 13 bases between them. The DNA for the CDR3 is TGTGCCAGCAGAACCGGGACTTTAAACACCGGGGAGCTGTTTTTT. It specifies CASRTGTLNTGELFF.

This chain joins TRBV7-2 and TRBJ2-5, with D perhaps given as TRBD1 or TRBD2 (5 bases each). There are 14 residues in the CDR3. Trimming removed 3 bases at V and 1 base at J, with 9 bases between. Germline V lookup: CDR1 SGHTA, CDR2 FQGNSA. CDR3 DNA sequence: TGTGCCAGCAGCTTTGGGGGACGCCAAGAGACCCAGTACTTC. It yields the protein CASSFGGRQETQYF.

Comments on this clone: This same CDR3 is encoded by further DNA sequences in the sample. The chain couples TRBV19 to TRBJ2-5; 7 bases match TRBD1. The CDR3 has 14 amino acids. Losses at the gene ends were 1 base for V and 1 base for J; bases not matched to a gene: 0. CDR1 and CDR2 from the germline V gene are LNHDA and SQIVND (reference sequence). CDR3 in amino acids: CASSIGDSQETQYF. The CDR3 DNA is TGTGCCAGTAGTATAGGGGACAGCCAAGAGACCCAGTACTTC.

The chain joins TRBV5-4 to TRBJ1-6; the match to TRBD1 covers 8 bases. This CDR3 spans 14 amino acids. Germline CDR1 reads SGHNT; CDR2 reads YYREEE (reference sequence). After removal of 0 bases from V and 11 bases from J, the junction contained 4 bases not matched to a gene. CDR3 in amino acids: CASSLAQGDTPLHF. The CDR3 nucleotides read TGTGCCAGCAGCTTGGCACAGGGGGACACACCCCTCCACTTT.

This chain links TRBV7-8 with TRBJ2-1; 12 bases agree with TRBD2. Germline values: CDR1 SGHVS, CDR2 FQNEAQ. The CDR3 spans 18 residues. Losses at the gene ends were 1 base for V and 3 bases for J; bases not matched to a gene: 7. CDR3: CASSLGLAGGPLYNEQFF. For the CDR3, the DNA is TGTGCCAGCAGCTTAGGGCTAGCGGGAGGGCCCCTCTACAATGAGCAGTTCTTC.

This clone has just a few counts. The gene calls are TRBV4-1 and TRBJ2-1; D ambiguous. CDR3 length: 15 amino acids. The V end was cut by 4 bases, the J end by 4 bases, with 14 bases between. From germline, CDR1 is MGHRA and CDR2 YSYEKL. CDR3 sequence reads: CASSLRTVQYNEQFF. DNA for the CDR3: TGCGCCAGCAGCCTACGTACGGTACAATACAATGAGCAGTTCTTC.

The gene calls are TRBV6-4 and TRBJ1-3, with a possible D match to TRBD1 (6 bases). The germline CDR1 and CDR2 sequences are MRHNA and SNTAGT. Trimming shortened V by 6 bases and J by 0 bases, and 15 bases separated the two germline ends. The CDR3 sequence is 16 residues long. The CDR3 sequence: CASRRQVLYSGNTIYF. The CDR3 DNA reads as TGTGCCAGCAGAAGACAGGTCCTTTACTCTGGAAACACCATATATTTT.

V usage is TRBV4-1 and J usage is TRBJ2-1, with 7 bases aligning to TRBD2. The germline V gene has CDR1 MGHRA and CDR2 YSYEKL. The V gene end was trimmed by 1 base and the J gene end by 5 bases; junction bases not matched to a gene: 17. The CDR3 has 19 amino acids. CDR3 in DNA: TGCGCCAGCAGCCAAGGATATCGACTAGCCATAGCCAAGAACAATGAGCAGTTCTTC. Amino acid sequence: CASSQGYRLAIAKNNEQFF.

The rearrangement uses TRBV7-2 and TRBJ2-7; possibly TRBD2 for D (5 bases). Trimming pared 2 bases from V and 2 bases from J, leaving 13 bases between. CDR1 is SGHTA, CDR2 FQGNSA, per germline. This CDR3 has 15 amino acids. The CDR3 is CASSLRRTATYEQYF. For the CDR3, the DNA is TGTGCCAGCAGCTTAAGACGGACTGCTACCTACGAGCAGTACTTC.

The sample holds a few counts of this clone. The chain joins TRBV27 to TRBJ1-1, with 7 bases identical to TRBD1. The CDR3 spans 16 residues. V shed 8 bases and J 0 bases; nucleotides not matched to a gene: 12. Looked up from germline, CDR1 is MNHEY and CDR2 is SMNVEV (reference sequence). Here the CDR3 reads CASGRRTGAMNTEAFF. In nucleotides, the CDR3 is TGTGCCAGCGGAAGGCGAACAGGGGCCATGAACACTGAAGCTTTCTTT.

CDR3 region: CASSVGADTGELFF. The CDR3 DNA reads TGTGCCAGCAGTGTGGGGGCGGACACCGGGGAGCTGTTTTTT. This chain joins TRBV2 and TRBJ2-2; D might be TRBD1 (6 bases). Germline CDR1 reads SNHLY; CDR2 reads FYNNEI. Between the trimmed V and J ends, which lost 4 bases and 3 bases, there was a span of 9 bases. CDR3 length: 14 amino acids.

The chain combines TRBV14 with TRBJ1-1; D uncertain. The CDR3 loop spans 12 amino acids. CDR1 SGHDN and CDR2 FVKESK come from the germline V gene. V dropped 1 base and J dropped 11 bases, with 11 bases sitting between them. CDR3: CASSQGPTKAFF. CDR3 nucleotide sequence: TGTGCCAGCAGCCAAGGGCCTACGAAGGCTTTCTTT.

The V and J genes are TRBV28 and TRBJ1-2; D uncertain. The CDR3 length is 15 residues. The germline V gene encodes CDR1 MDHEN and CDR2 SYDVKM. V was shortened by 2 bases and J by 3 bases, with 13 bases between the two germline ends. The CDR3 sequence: CASSLRAGPYYGYTF. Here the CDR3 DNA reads TGTGCCAGCAGTTTACGGGCAGGACCCTACTATGGCTACACCTTC.

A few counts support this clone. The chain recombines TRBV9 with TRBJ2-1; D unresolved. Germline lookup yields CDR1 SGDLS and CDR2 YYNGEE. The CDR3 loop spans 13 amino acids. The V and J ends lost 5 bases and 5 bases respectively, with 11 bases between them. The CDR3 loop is CASRALSHNEQFF. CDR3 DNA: TGTGCCAGCAGGGCCCTCAGTCACAATGAGCAGTTCTTC.

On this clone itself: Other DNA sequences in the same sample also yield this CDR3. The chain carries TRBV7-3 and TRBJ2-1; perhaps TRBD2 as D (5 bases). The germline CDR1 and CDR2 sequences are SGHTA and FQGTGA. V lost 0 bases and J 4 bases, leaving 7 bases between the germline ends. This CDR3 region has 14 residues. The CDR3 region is CASSLTGEYNEQFF. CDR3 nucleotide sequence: TGTGCCAGCAGCTTAACTGGGGAGTACAATGAGCAGTTCTTC.

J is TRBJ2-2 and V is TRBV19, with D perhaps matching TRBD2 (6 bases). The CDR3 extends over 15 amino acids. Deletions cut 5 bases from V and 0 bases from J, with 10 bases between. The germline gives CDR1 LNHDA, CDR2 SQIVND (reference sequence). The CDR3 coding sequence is TGTGCCAGTAGTCCAGCGGGTCCGAACACCGGGGAGCTGTTTTTT. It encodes CASSPAGPNTGELFF.

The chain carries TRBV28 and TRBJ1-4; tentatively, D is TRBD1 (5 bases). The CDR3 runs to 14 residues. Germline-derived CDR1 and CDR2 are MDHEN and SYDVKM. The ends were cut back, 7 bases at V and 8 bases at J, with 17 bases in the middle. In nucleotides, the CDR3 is TGTGCCAGCAATTTTGGGGGATTGGGCGAAAAACTGTTTTTT. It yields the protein CASNFGGLGEKLFF.

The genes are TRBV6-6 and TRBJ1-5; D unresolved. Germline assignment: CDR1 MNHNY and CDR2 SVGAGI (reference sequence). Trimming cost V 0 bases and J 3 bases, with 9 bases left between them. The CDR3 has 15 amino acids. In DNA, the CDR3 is TGTGCCAGCAGTTACTCGTCGGGCCACAATCAGCCCCAGCATTTT. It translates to CASSYSSGHNQPQHF.

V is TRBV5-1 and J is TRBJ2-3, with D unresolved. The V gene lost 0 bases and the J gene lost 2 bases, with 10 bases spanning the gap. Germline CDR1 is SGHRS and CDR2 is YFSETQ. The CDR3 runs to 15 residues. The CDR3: CASSLDRGDTDTQYF. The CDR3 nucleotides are TGCGCCAGCAGCTTGGACCGCGGTGACACAGATACGCAGTATTTT.